Following are 32 T cell receptor beta chains from one sample sequenced in a study of cytomegalovirus exposure and HLA in healthy donors. The PCR contained 60 Vbeta and 13 Jbeta primers. Generated by immunoSEQ multiplex PCR, the TCRdb table keeps only in-frame clones and is missing some. Among tens of thousands of clones listed, 81% were seen once. Sequencing was done on a sample of PBMCs. The receptors originated from a man aged 45-60 years in good health and CMV-seronegative.

As DNA, the CDR3 is TGTGCCAGCAGTGTTGGGGGGACCCTCACCTACAATGAGCAGTTCTTC. Translating gives CASSVGGTLTYNEQFF. The chain joins TRBV2 to TRBJ2-1, with D perhaps matching TRBD2 (6 bases). The length of the CDR3 is 16 residues. The V end lost 4 bases, the J end lost 2 bases, and 15 bases lay between the germline ends. Germline V gene data show CDR1 as SNHLY and CDR2 as FYNNEI.

The gene calls are TRBV30 and TRBJ2-7; D possibly corresponds to TRBD2 (5 bases). The CDR3 loop spans 12 amino acids. Trimming left V 5 bases short and J 1 base short, with 9 bases between. Per the germline V gene, CDR1 is GTSNPN and CDR2 is SVGIG (reference sequence). The CDR3 sequence: CAWEGVSYEQYF. CDR3 coding DNA: TGTGCCTGGGAGGGCGTATCCTACGAGCAGTACTTC.

This clone was detected a few times. The chain recombines TRBV6-5 with TRBJ2-7, with D possibly being TRBD2 (7 bases). V was clipped by 6 bases and J by 4 bases, with 19 bases between them. This CDR3 comprises 15 residues. Germline loops: CDR1 MNHEY, CDR2 SVGAGI. CDR3 sequence: CASRTTQGGGYEQYF. CDR3 nucleotides: TGTGCCAGCAGGACCACACAGGGAGGGGGATACGAGCAGTACTTC.

The chain links TRBV28 to TRBJ2-7; 7 nucleotides line up with TRBD2. The CDR3 runs to 15 residues. The ends lost 5 bases at V and 5 bases at J; junction bases unmatched: 12. CDR1 is MDHEN and CDR2 is SYDVKM in the germline V gene. The CDR3 coding sequence is TGTGCCAGCAGTCTCGTAGCGGGTTGGAAAAACGAGCAGTACTTC. Protein: CASSLVAGWKNEQYF.

The J gene is TRBJ2-7, the V gene TRBV5-6; unclear D gene. This CDR3 region has 13 residues. Germline V CDR1 and CDR2: SGHDT, YYEEEE. V dropped 0 bases and J dropped 1 base, with 5 bases sitting between them. CDR3 DNA sequence: TGTGCCAGCAGCTTGGCTAGTTCCTACGAGCAGTACTTC. It encodes CASSLASSYEQYF.

The rearrangement joins TRBV5-8 to TRBJ2-1, with 12 bases matching TRBD2. The CDR3 has 16 residues. Per the germline V gene, CDR1 is SGHTS and CDR2 is YDEGEE. J gave up 14 bases and V 1 base, and 13 bases lay outside the gene matches. As DNA, the CDR3 is TGTGCCAGCAGCTTGAGGGCTAGCGGGAGGGACCCCATCGAGTTCTTC. Its protein is CASSLRASGRDPIEFF.

The V gene is TRBV6-5, the J gene TRBJ1-1, with D perhaps TRBD1 (6 bases). The CDR3 sequence is 13 residues long. Trimming took off 6 bases at V and 4 bases at J, with 12 bases between the two ends. Germline V CDR1 and CDR2: MNHEY, SVGAGI. CDR3 coding DNA: TGTGCCAGCAGCATCCTCAGGGGCACTGAAGCTTTCTTT. This sequence encodes CASSILRGTEAFF.

There are many counts of this clone. The chain recombines TRBV4-3 with TRBJ1-2; 9 nucleotides line up with TRBD1. This CDR3 has 15 residues. Germline V gives CDR1 LGHNA, CDR2 YSLEER. V was pared by 1 base and J by 6 bases, with 6 bases of the junction left unmatched. The CDR3 coding sequence is TGCGCCAGCAGCCAAGCCGGGACAGGGTTCGATGGCTACACCTTC. Translating it yields CASSQAGTGFDGYTF.

This clone was detected only a few times. The rearrangement joins TRBV28 to TRBJ1-4, with 7 bases lining up with TRBD1. CDR1 is MDHEN and CDR2 is SYDVKM in the germline V gene. This CDR3 has 15 amino acids. V shed 5 bases, J shed 4 bases, and the junction held 7 bases outside the gene matches. The CDR3 loop is CASSPETGFNEKLFF. CDR3 nucleotide sequence: TGTGCCAGCAGTCCCGAGACAGGGTTTAATGAAAAACTGTTTTTT.

The CDR3 spells CSGWPGPNEKLFF. In DNA form, the CDR3 reads TGCAGCGGTTGGCCAGGGCCCAATGAAAAACTGTTTTTT. The J gene is TRBJ1-4, the V gene TRBV29-1; D possibly corresponds to TRBD1 (5 bases). The CDR3 covers 13 residues. V was pared by 7 bases and J by 5 bases, with 14 bases between. The germline CDR1 and CDR2 sequences are SQVTM and ANQGSEA.

The chain links TRBV6-1 to TRBJ2-2; 7 bases align to TRBD1. Trimming cost V 5 bases and J 6 bases; bases outside gene matches: 9. This CDR3 is built from 15 residues. From germline, CDR1 is MNHNS and CDR2 SASEGT. The CDR3 region has the DNA TGTGCCAGCAGTTTAAACAGGGGTTTAGCCGGGGAGCTGTTTTTT. Its translation: CASSLNRGLAGELFF.

J is TRBJ1-5 and V is TRBV12-2; TRBD1 was called by the table and not checked on the DNA. TRBV12-2 is an annotated pseudogene. The CDR3 is 16 residues long. CDR3 protein: CASRHKPGQGFQPQHF. CDR3 nucleotides: TGTGCAAGTCGCCACAAACCGGGACAGGGGTTTCAGCCCCAGCATTTT.

V usage is TRBV6-1 and J usage is TRBJ2-5, with 9 bases aligning to TRBD1. Losses at the gene ends were 6 bases for V and 5 bases for J; bases not matched to a gene: 7. Per the germline V gene, CDR1 is MNHNS and CDR2 is SASEGT. The CDR3 consists of 14 residues. In nucleotides, the CDR3 is TGTGCCAGCAGGCAACAGGGGGCAGGGGAGACCCAGTACTTC. Protein product: CASRQQGAGETQYF.

The rearrangement links TRBV27 to TRBJ2-1; D remains unclear. V was cut by 3 bases and J by 2 bases, with 11 bases left in between. The CDR3 totals 15 residues. Germline CDR1 is MNHEY and CDR2 is SMNVEV (reference sequence). This CDR3 reads CASSFLLVAYNEQFF. The CDR3 DNA follows: TGTGCCAGCAGTTTTCTTCTAGTTGCCTACAATGAGCAGTTCTTC.

The genes are TRBV5-1 and TRBJ2-1, with 8 bases that match TRBD2. CDR1 SGHRS and CDR2 YFSETQ come from the germline V gene. The CDR3 runs 14 residues. V was clipped by 1 base and J by 4 bases; unmatched bases: 1. In DNA form, the CDR3 reads TGCGCCAGCAGCTTGCGGGGGGGATACAATGAGCAGTTCTTC. Translating it yields CASSLRGGYNEQFF.

V and J are TRBV10-3 and TRBJ1-1; unclear D gene. The germline V gene has CDR1 ENHRY and CDR2 SYGVKD. The V end was cut by 4 bases, the J end by 1 base, with 7 bases between. The CDR3 has 13 residues. CDR3 region: CAISVAGNTEAFF. The CDR3 DNA reads TGTGCCATCAGTGTGGCAGGGAACACTGAAGCTTTCTTT.

In DNA form, the CDR3 reads TGTGCCAGCAGCCCTAGCTCGGGATCCTACGAGCAGTACTTC. This gives the protein CASSPSSGSYEQYF. The V call is TRBV11-2, the J call TRBJ2-7; perhaps TRBD2 as D (5 bases). This CDR3 comprises 14 residues. V was clipped by 5 bases and J by 1 base, with 12 bases between them. Germline lookup yields CDR1 SGHAT and CDR2 FQNNGV. Supplemented by reference TRBV11-2 and TRBJ2-7, the full variable domain reads EAGVAQSPRYKIIEKRQSVAFWCNPISGHATLYWYQQILGQGPKLLIQFQNNGVVDDSQLPKDRFSAERLKGVDSTLKIQPAKLEDSAVYLCASSPSSGSYEQYFGPGTRLTVT.

This chain joins TRBV27 and TRBJ1-2; TRBD1 aligns across 7 bases. This CDR3 is 13 amino acids long. Germline V gene sequence: CDR1 MNHEY, CDR2 SMNVEV (reference sequence). V dropped 4 bases and J dropped 2; count of bases not matched to a gene: 1. This CDR3 is CASSWDRNYGYTF. The CDR3 DNA follows: TGTGCCAGCAGTTGGGACAGAAACTATGGCTACACCTTC.

This chain connects TRBV29-1 to TRBJ1-2; TRBD1 matches 7 bases. This CDR3 spans 15 amino acids. Germline V gene data show CDR1 as SQVTM and CDR2 as ANQGSEA. The J segment lost 4 bases and the V segment lost 3 bases, leaving 11 bases of the junction unmatched. CDR3 nucleotides: TGCAGCGTTGAGGACAACAGGGGTTCGGTCTATGGCTACACCTTC. Residues: CSVEDNRGSVYGYTF.

The chain has TRBV28 and TRBJ2-3; 15 bases are shared with TRBD2. Germline values: CDR1 MDHEN, CDR2 SYDVKM. V was clipped by 6 bases and J by 6 bases; unmatched bases: 4. The CDR3 runs to 15 residues. The CDR3 protein is CASRRTSGRVDTQYF. The CDR3 region has the DNA TGTGCCAGCAGGCGGACTAGCGGGAGGGTGGATACGCAGTATTTT.

V gene TRBV5-6 combines with J gene TRBJ1-2; D possibly corresponds to TRBD1 (5 bases). Germline loops: CDR1 SGHDT, CDR2 YYEEEE. Trimming took off 7 bases at V and 3 bases at J, with 19 bases between the two ends. The CDR3 has 15 residues. The CDR3 loop reads CASVSRRGFHYGYTF. The CDR3 region has the DNA TGTGCCAGCGTCTCCCGGCGGGGGTTTCACTATGGCTACACCTTC.

V and J are TRBV5-3 and TRBJ1-1; D is unclear. TRBV5-3 is placed among ORFs of uncertain function. The ends were cut back, 4 bases at V and 3 bases at J, with 10 bases in the middle. The CDR3 loop spans 13 amino acids. The CDR3 loop reads CARSLIEYTEAFF. As DNA, the CDR3 is TGTGCCAGAAGCCTAATTGAGTACACTGAAGCTTTCTTT.

The chain joins TRBV11-2 to TRBJ2-7, with TRBD2 identical over 10 bases. V gave up 2 bases and J gave up 7 bases; unmatched junction bases: 11. This CDR3 comprises 16 residues. From germline, CDR1 is SGHAT and CDR2 FQNNGV. The CDR3 nucleotides read TGTGCCAGCAGCTTATGGCGGCTAGCGGGAGTTGAAGAGCAGTACTTC. Translation: CASSLWRLAGVEEQYF.

As to this clone: One end of the junction is discordant with germline, which a read error may explain. The chain recombines TRBV7-7 with TRBJ1-1, with 10 bases matching TRBD1. The CDR3 sequence is 15 residues long. Per the germline V gene, CDR1 is SSHAT and CDR2 is FNYEAQ (reference sequence). The CDR3 sequence is CASSRQGAGDTEAFF. CDR3 bases: TGTGCTAGCAGCCGACAGGGGGCGGGAGACACTGAAGCTTTCTTT.

The J gene is TRBJ2-3, the V gene TRBV28, with D perhaps TRBD1 (5 bases). Between the trimmed V and J ends, which lost 3 bases and 3 bases, there was a span of 10 bases. The CDR3 contains 14 residues. Germline V gene lookup returns CDR1 MDHEN and CDR2 SYDVKM. CDR3 in amino acids: CASSFRVMTDTQYF. CDR3 DNA sequence: TGTGCCAGCAGTTTCAGGGTGATGACAGATACGCAGTATTTT.

The V call is TRBV10-3, the J call TRBJ1-3; 12 positions match TRBD1. CDR1 is ENHRY and CDR2 is SYGVKD in the germline V gene. This CDR3 region has 16 residues. V lost 4 bases to trimming and J lost 4 bases; unmatched junction nucleotides: 5. The CDR3 sequence is CAISGRDRGLGNTIYF. Here the CDR3 DNA reads TGTGCCATCAGTGGAAGGGACAGGGGGCTAGGAAACACCATATATTTT.

This clone was observed a handful of times. CDR3 residues: CASSLAVSIGAKNIQYF. CDR3 DNA sequence: TGCGCCAGCAGCTTGGCCGTGTCAATCGGGGCCAAAAACATTCAGTACTTC. This chain joins TRBV5-1 and TRBJ2-4; D gene uncertain. V lost 0 bases, J lost 1 base, and 14 bases lay in between. The CDR3 length is 17 residues. Germline V CDR1 and CDR2: SGHRS, YFSETQ.

This rearrangement joins TRBV28 to TRBJ1-5; tentatively, D is TRBD1 (5 bases). The germline V gene has CDR1 MDHEN and CDR2 SYDVKM. The CDR3 spans 16 residues. The V and J ends lost 3 bases and 5 bases respectively, with 17 bases between them. The CDR3 DNA sequence: TGTGCCAGCAGTTTCGGGGGTTTACGGTCGGATCAGCCCCAGCATTTT. Its translation is CASSFGGLRSDQPQHF.

The CDR3 coding sequence is TGTGCCAGCGGACAGTCCTACGAGCAGTACTTC. This encodes CASGQSYEQYF. The chain uses TRBV6-5 and TRBJ2-7, with a tentative D call TRBD1 (6 bases). Germline CDR1 is MNHEY and CDR2 is SVGAGI. The CDR3 runs 11 residues. V was shortened by 8 bases and J by 1 base, with 6 bases between the two germline ends.

In this sample, this clone turned up a few times. The chain joins TRBV5-1 to TRBJ2-3; 9 bases line up with TRBD2. The length of the CDR3 is 15 residues. Per the germline V gene, CDR1 is SGHRS and CDR2 is YFSETQ. V was clipped by 1 base and J by 0 bases; unmatched bases: 0. CDR3 loop: CASSLTSGSTDTQYF. DNA of the CDR3: TGCGCCAGCAGCTTGACTAGCGGGAGCACAGATACGCAGTATTTT.

This clone occurred a few times. The V gene is TRBV29-1, the J gene TRBJ2-2; perhaps TRBD1 as D (5 bases). Trimming cost V 3 bases and J 6 bases, with 14 bases left between them. The CDR3 runs 14 residues. CDR1 and CDR2 from the germline V gene are SQVTM and ANQGSEA. The CDR3 sequence is CSVDRQGVPGELFF. The CDR3, as DNA: TGCAGCGTTGACAGGCAGGGTGTCCCCGGGGAGCTGTTTTTT.

The chain employs TRBV5-8 and TRBJ1-5, with D unclear. CDR1 is SGHTS and CDR2 is YDEGEE in the germline V gene. Between the trimmed V and J ends, which lost 2 bases and 4 bases, there was a span of 10 bases. This CDR3 has 14 amino acids. CDR3 protein: CASSFPAVNQPQHF. The CDR3 DNA is TGTGCCAGCAGCTTTCCGGCGGTGAATCAGCCCCAGCATTTT.